What follows is one TCR beta chain and its context. In germline, CDR1 is SQVTM, CDR2 ANQGSEA. The CDR3 runs to 13 residues. The V end was cut by 2 bases, the J end by 4 bases, with 11 bases between. This record comes from a study of cytomegalovirus exposure and HLA in healthy donors. The PCR employed 60 Vbeta primers together with 13 Jbeta primers. Profiling relied on immunoSEQ multiplex PCR, and the TCRdb table lists in-frame clones only, not all of them. The repertoire includes approximately 210,000 clones, 82% of them detected once, and about 6.4% sits in the top ten. This TCR was sampled from a man aged 40-49 years in good health and CMV-seropositive. Sequences were obtained from PBMCs. The rearrangement uses TRBV29-1 and TRBJ2-5; tentative D call: TRBD2 (6 bases). The CDR3: CSVELTSGETQYF. Written as DNA, the CDR3 is TGCAGCGTTGAACTGACTAGTGGAGAGACCCAGTACTTC.